This record concerns one T cell receptor beta chain sequence. Germline V lookup: CDR1 MNHEY, CDR2 SVGAGI. V shed 4 bases and J shed 4 bases, with 18 bases lying between them. This CDR3 comprises 16 residues. The source of the sample is a study of cytomegalovirus exposure and HLA in healthy donors. 13 Jbeta primers and 60 Vbeta primers were used for the PCR. The table came from immunoSEQ multiplex PCR; TCRdb's copy has only in-frame clones and leaves some out. The data show roughly 150,000 clones, 72% seen once. Sequencing input: PBMCs. This sequence joins TRBV6-5 and TRBJ2-3, with D tentatively TRBD1 (6 bases). This TCR derives from a middle-aged man in good health and CMV-seronegative. DNA for the CDR3: TGTGCCAGCAGTTCCCCTTTGGTCAGGGGATCAGATACGCAGTATTTT. This gives the protein CASSSPLVRGSDTQYF.